One T cell receptor beta chain is described in this entry. The data are from a study of T cells expressing NK-cell markers. This CDR3 contains 13 residues. Germline values: CDR1 ENHRY, CDR2 SYGVKD. TCRdb reprocessed the 5' RACE reads; each CDR3 protein has one entry and no DNA is given. The ten most abundant clones cover over 1.3% of a sample with about 430,000 distinct CDR3 sequences. This sequence was found in a woman aged 45-65 years in good health. V usage is TRBV10-3 and J usage is TRBJ2-3; no DNA is available, so the TRBD1 call from TCRdb remains unchecked. The sequencing sample was made of blood T cells: a sorted CD56 or NKG2C T cell subset, CD4+ or CD8+ T cells, or bulk PBMC T cells (not recorded which). The CDR3 is CAIHSRRTDTQYF.